This T cell receptor beta chain was sequenced during a study of cytomegalovirus exposure and HLA in healthy donors. Whole-study context: The Caucasian-associated ancestry cluster contained roughly four fifths of the roughly 370 genotyped donors.

This clone came up once. Both 60 Vbeta primers and 13 Jbeta primers went into the PCR. Method: immunoSEQ multiplex PCR; TCRdb's copy keeps in-frame clones and lacks some. The repertoire has 250,000 to 350,000 clones, 86% of them found once; the top ten carry less than 4.5%. CDR3 length equals 15 residues. Per germline, CDR1 SGHRS and CDR2 YFSETQ. Trimming cost V 0 bases and J 5 bases; bases outside gene matches: 7. The source of this sequence is a man in his forties in good health and CMV-seropositive. Sequenced sample: PBMCs. This chain uses TRBV5-1 with TRBJ2-5; 7 bases are a match to TRBD1. For the CDR3, the DNA is TGCGCCAGCAGCTTGGTGTTTACAGGGGAGGAGACCCAGTACTTC. Amino acids: CASSLVFTGEETQYF.